These 9 T cell receptor beta chains originate from one sample sequenced in a study of T cells in Graves' hyperthyroidism and ophthalmopathy. RNA transcripts gave rise to amplified TCR beta CDR3 regions. Using the HTBI primer set, a first-round RT-PCR was run on the TCR CDR3. One entry per CDR3 protein, called by TCRdb with MiXCR from the multiplex PCR reads. The sample lists 200,000 to 250,000 distinct CDR3 sequences; about 17% were seen once. Input material: blood. Receptors originate from a man between 35 and 55 years old with Graves' hyperthyroidism.

This clonotype has just one count. The chain combines TRBV7-9 with TRBJ1-4, with 7 bases lining up with TRBD1. With V trimmed by 4 bases and J by 4 bases, 3 bases remained unmatched. Germline assignment: CDR1 SEHNR and CDR2 FQNEAQ (reference sequence). The CDR3 runs 14 residues. The CDR3 nucleotides read TGTGCCAGCAGCTCCGGGACAGATAATGAAAAACTGTTTTTT. This gives the protein CASSSGTDNEKLFF.

This clonotype was seen only a few times. The chain has TRBV6-1 and TRBJ1-5; no clear D gene. There are 14 residues in the CDR3. Germline V gene lookup returns CDR1 MNHNS and CDR2 SASEGT. The V end lost 1 base, the J end lost 0 bases, and 4 bases lay between the germline ends. In DNA, the CDR3 is TGTGCCAGCAGTGAAGGGGATAGCAATCAGCCCCAGCATTTT. As protein: CASSEGDSNQPQHF.

Of note for this clonotype: One base away lies a much larger clone, so this may be a sequencing read error. V usage is TRBV27 and J usage is TRBJ1-1; perhaps TRBD1 as D (5 bases). The CDR3 is 16 residues long. With 2 bases removed from V and 0 bases from J, the gap between germline ends came to 13 bases. CDR1 is MNHEY, CDR2 SMNVEV, per germline (reference sequence). The CDR3 here is CASSLHGANMNTEAFF. Written as DNA, the CDR3 is TGTGCCAGCAGTTTACATGGGGCCAACATGAACACTGAAGCTTTCTTT.

This clonotype was counted at least ten times. V usage is TRBV20-1 and J usage is TRBJ2-3; a possible D gene is TRBD1 (7 bases). Per germline, CDR1 DFQATT and CDR2 SNEGSKA (reference sequence). The CDR3 consists of 14 residues. V was clipped by 6 bases and J by 5 bases, with 18 bases between them. The CDR3: CSASGQVRGDTQYF. The CDR3 DNA is TGCAGTGCATCCGGACAGGTGCGGGGAGATACGCAGTATTTT.

The V gene is TRBV11-2, the J gene TRBJ1-2; D might be TRBD1 (6 bases). V gave up 5 bases and J gave up 4 bases, with 17 bases separating them. The CDR3 runs 15 residues. Germline V gene lookup returns CDR1 SGHAT and CDR2 FQNNGV. The CDR3 is CASSLNRDNTYGYTF. The DNA of the CDR3 is TGTGCCAGCAGCCTCAATCGGGACAACACCTATGGCTACACCTTC.

In its sample, this clonotype was seen a few times. J is TRBJ2-5 and V is TRBV28, with 7 bases that match TRBD1. The length of the CDR3 is 17 residues. The germline CDR1 and CDR2 sequences are MDHEN and SYDVKM. V gave up 4 bases and J gave up 2 bases; unmatched junction bases: 13. The CDR3 bases are TGTGCCAGCAGTTCCAGGACAGGACCTCGATTACAAGAGACCCAGTACTTC. Translated, it gives CASSSRTGPRLQETQYF.

This sequence joins TRBV7-9 and TRBJ2-4; D not certain. Trimming removed 4 bases from V and 10 bases from J, with 11 bases in between. CDR1 is SEHNR, CDR2 FQNEAQ, per germline (reference sequence). The CDR3 covers 12 residues. The CDR3 coding sequence is TGTGCCAGCAGCTCCTTGGAGATAATTCAGTACTTC. Translation: CASSSLEIIQYF.

This clonotype was counted ten times or more. A read error may account for a junction end that differs from germline. This chain connects TRBV20-1 to TRBJ2-7, with D perhaps TRBD2 (5 bases). The germline CDR1 and CDR2 sequences are DFQATT and SNEGSKA (reference sequence). This CDR3 is built from 15 residues. The CDR3 DNA reads as TGCAGTGTTAGAAACCCTGGGAGAAGCTCCTACGAGCAGTACTTC. The encoded protein is CSVRNPGRSSYEQYF.

This clonotype has just a few counts. In nucleotides, the CDR3 is TGTGCCAGCAGCCGACTAGCGGGGGCATTAGATACGCAGTATTTT. Protein: CASSRLAGALDTQYF. The V call is TRBV7-3, the J call TRBJ2-3; 12 bases line up with TRBD2. V lost 5 bases and J lost 5; bases outside the gene matches: 5. Per germline, CDR1 SGHTA and CDR2 FQGTGA. CDR3 length: 15 residues.